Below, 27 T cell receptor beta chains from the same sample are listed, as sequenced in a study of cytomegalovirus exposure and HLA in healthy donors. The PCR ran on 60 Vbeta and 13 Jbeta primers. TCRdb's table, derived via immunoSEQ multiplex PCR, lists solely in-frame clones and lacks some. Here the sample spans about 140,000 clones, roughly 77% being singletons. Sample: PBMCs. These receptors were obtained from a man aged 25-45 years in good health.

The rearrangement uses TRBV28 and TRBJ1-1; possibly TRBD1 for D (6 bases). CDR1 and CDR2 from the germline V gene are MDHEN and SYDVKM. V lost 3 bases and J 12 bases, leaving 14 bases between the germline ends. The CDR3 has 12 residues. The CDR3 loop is CASSLGPGVSFF. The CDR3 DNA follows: TGTGCCAGCAGTTTGGGGCCAGGGGTGTCTTTCTTT.

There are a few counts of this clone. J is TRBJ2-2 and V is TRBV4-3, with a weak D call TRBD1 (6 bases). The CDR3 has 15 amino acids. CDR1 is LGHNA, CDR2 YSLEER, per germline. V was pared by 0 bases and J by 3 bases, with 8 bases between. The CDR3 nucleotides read TGCGCCAGCAGCCAAGATGCAGGGGACACCGGGGAGCTGTTTTTT. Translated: CASSQDAGDTGELFF.

The CDR3 DNA sequence: TGTGCCAGCAGCCAGGAAGCGGGAGGGCCCGGCACCGGGGAGCTGTTTTTT. This encodes CASSQEAGGPGTGELFF. The chain joins TRBV4-2 to TRBJ2-2; the match to TRBD2 covers 10 bases. The V gene's germline CDR1 is LGHNA and CDR2 YNFKEQ. The V gene end was trimmed by 3 bases and the J gene end by 4 bases; junction bases not matched to a gene: 8. The CDR3 is 17 residues long.

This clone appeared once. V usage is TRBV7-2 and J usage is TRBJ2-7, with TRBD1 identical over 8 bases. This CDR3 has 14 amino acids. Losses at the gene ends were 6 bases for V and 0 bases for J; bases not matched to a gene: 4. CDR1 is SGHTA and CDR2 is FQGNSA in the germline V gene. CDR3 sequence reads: CASRPGQGSYEQYF. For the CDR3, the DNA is TGTGCCAGCAGACCCGGACAGGGCTCCTACGAGCAGTACTTC.

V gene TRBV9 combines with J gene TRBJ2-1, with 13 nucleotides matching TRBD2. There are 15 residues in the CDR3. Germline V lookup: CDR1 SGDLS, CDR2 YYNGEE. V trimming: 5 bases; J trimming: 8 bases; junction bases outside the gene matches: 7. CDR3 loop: CASRPGTSGIDEQFF. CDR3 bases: TGTGCCAGCAGGCCCGGGACTAGCGGGATCGATGAGCAGTTCTTC. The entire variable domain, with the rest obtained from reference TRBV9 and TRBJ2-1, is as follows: DSGVTQTPKHLITATGQRVTLRCSPRSGDLSVYWYQQSLDQGLQFLIQYYNGEERAKGNILERFSAQQFPDLHSELNLSSLELGDSALYFCASRPGTSGIDEQFFGPGTRLTVL.

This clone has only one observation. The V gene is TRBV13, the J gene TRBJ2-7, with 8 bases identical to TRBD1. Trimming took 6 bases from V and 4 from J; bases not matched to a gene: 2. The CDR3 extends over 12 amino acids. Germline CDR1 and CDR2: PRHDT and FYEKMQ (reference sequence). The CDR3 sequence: CASRRQGYEQYF. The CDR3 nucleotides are TGTGCCAGCAGACGACAGGGGTACGAGCAGTACTTC.

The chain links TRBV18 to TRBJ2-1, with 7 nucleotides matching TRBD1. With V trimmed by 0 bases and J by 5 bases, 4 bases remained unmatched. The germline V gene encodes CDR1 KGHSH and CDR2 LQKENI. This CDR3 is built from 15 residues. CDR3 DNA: TGTGCCAGCTCACCACCGACAGGGAGAAACAATGAGCAGTTCTTC. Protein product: CASSPPTGRNNEQFF. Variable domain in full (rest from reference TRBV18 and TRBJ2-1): NAGVMQNPRHLVRRRGQEARLRCSPMKGHSHVYWYRQLPEEGLKFMVYLQKENIIDESGMPKERFSAEFPKEGPSILRIQQVVRGDSAAYFCASSPPTGRNNEQFFGPGTRLTVL.

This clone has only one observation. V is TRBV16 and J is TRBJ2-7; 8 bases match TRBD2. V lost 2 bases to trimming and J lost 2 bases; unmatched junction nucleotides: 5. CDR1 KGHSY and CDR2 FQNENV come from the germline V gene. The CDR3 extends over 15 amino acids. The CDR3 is CASSQGLARTYEQYF. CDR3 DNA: TGTGCCAGCAGCCAAGGACTAGCACGCACCTACGAGCAGTACTTC. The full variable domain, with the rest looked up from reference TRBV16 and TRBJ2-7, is GEEVAQTPKHLVRGEGQKAKLYCAPIKGHSYVFWYQQVLKNEFKFLISFQNENVFDETGMPKERFSAKCLPNSPCSLEIQATKLEDSAVYFCASSQGLARTYEQYFGPGTRLTVT.

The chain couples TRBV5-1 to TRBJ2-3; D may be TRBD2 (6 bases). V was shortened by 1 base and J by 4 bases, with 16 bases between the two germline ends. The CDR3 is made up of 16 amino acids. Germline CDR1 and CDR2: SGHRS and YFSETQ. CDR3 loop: CASSLNPGEQADTQYF. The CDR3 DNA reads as TGCGCCAGCAGCTTGAATCCGGGAGAGCAGGCAGATACGCAGTATTTT.

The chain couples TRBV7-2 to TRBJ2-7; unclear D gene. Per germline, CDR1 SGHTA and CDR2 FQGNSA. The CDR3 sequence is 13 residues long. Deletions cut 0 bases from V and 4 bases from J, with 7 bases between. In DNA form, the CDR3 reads TGTGCCAGCAGCTTAGCCTACCCATACGAGCAGTACTTC. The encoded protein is CASSLAYPYEQYF.

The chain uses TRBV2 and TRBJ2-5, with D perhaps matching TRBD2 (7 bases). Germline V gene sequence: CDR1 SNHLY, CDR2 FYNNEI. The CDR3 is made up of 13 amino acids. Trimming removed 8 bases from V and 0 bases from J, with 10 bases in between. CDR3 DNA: TGTGCCAGCGGGGGGGACAACCAAGAGACCCAGTACTTC. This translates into CASGGDNQETQYF.

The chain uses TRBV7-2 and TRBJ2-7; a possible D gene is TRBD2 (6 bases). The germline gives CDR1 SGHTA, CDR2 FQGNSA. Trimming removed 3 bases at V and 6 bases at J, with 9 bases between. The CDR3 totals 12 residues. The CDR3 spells CASSFLGGEQYF. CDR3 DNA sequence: TGTGCCAGCAGCTTTCTGGGGGGCGAGCAGTACTTC.

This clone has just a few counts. Here the CDR3 reads CASSFGGPQETQYF. CDR3 in DNA: TGTGCCAGCAGCTTCGGGGGACCTCAAGAGACCCAGTACTTC. The chain combines TRBV11-3 with TRBJ2-5; D might be TRBD2 (6 bases). Germline V lookup: CDR1 SGHNT, CDR2 YENEEA. The CDR3 is made up of 14 amino acids. Trimming removed 3 bases at V and 2 bases at J, with 10 bases between.

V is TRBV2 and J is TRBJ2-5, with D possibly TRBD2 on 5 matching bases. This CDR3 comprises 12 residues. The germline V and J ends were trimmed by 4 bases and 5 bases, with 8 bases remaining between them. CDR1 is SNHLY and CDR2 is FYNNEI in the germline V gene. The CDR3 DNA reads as TGTGCCAGCAGTGTGGCTAGCGAGACCCAGTACTTC. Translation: CASSVASETQYF.

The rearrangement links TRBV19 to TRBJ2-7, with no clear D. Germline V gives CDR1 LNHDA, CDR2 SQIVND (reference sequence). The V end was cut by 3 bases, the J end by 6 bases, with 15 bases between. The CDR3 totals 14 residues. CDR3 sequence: CASSITSAPTEQYF. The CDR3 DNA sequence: TGTGCCAGTAGTATCACTTCTGCCCCTACCGAGCAGTACTTC.

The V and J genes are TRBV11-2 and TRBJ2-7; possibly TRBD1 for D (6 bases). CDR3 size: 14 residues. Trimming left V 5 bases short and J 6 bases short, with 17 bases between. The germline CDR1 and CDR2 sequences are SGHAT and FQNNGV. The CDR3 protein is CASSLRDGQSEQYF. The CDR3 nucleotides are TGTGCCAGCAGCCTGAGAGATGGACAGAGCGAGCAGTACTTC.

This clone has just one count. Written as DNA, the CDR3 is TGCGCCAGCAGCTTTGACTCCAGCCTCTACGAGCAGTACTTC. This gives the protein CASSFDSSLYEQYF. The chain combines TRBV5-1 with TRBJ2-5, with unresolved D. The J call may be mistaken, given a closer DNA end match to TRBJ2-7. The CDR3 totals 14 residues. Germline V lookup: CDR1 SGHRS, CDR2 YFSETQ.

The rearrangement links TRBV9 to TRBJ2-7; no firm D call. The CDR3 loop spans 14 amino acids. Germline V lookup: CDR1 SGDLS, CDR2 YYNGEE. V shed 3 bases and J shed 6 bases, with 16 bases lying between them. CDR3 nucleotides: TGTGCCAGCAGCGCCCCAGGTCCCCAAGGCGAGCAGTACTTC. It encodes CASSAPGPQGEQYF.

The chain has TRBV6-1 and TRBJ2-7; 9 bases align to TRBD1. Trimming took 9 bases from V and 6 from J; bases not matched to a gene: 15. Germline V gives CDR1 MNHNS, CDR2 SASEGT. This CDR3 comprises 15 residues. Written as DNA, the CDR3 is TGTGCCAGTAACGCTACCCCGGGACAGGGCTTCGAGCAGTACTTC. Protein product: CASNATPGQGFEQYF.

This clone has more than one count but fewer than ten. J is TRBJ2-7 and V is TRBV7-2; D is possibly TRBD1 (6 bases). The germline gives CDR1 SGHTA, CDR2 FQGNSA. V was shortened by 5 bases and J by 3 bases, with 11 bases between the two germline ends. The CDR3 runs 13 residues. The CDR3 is CASSPRTDYEQYF. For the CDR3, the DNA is TGTGCCAGCAGCCCCAGGACAGACTACGAGCAGTACTTC.

CDR3 nucleotide sequence: TGTGCCAGCAGTTACACGGGGACAGATACGCAGTATTTT. Protein: CASSYTGTDTQYF. The chain joins TRBV6-5 to TRBJ2-3, with D possibly matching TRBD2 (5 bases). Germline loops: CDR1 MNHEY, CDR2 SVGAGI. This CDR3 contains 13 residues. Trimming stripped 2 bases from V and 3 bases from J, with 6 bases between.

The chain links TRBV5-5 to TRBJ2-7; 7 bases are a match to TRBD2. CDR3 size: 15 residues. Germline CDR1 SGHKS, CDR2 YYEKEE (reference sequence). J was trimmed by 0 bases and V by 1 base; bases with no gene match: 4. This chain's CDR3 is CASSLPGGTSYEQYF. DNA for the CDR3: TGTGCCAGCAGCTTGCCGGGAGGTACCTCCTACGAGCAGTACTTC.

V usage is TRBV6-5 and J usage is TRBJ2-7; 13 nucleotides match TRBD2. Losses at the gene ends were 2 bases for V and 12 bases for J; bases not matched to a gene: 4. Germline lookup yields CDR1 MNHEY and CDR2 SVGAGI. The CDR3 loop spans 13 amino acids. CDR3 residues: CASSYHGLAGVYF. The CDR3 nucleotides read TGTGCCAGCAGTTACCACGGACTAGCGGGAGTGTACTTC.

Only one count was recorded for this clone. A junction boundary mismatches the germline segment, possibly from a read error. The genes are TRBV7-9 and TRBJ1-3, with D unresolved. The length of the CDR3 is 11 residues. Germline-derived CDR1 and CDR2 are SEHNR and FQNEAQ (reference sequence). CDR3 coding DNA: TGTTCCAGCAGTTCTAGCAACACCATATATTTT. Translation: CSSSSSNTIYF.

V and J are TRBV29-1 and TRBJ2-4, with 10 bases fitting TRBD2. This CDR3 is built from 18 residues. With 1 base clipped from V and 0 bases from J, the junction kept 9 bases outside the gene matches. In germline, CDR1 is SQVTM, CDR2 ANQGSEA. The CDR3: CSVEVPAGGPVAKNIQYF. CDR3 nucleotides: TGCAGCGTTGAAGTTCCAGCGGGAGGGCCAGTAGCCAAAAACATTCAGTACTTC.

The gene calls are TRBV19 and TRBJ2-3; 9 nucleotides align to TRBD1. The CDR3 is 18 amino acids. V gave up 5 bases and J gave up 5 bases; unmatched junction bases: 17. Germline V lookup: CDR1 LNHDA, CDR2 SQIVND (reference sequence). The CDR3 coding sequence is TGTGCCAGTAGTTACCAAACGACAGGGGGTGGACTCGGAGATACGCAGTATTTT. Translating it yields CASSYQTTGGGLGDTQYF.

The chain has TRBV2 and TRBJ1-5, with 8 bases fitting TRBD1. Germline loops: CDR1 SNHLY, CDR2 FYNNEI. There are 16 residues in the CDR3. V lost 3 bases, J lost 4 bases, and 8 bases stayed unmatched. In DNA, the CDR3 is TGTGCCAGCAGTGAGGCCGGGACAGGTTTTAATCAGCCCCAGCATTTT. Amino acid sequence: CASSEAGTGFNQPQHF.